This T cell receptor (beta chain) was documented in a study of T cells in Graves' hyperthyroidism and ophthalmopathy. RNA transcripts gave rise to amplified TCR beta CDR3 regions. In the first-round RT-PCR of the TCR CDR3, the HTBI primer set was used. MiXCR was run by TCRdb on the multiplex PCR reads, yielding one entry per CDR3 protein. The data contain roughly 380,000 distinct CDR3 sequences, 15% to 20% of them singletons. This clonotype was observed many times. V lost 5 bases and J 7 bases, leaving 12 bases between the germline ends. Germline CDR1 reads SQVTM; CDR2 reads ANQGSEA. This CDR3 region has 12 residues.

V usage is TRBV29-1 and J usage is TRBJ2-4; D is unresolved. This receptor was taken from a woman in her thirties or forties with Graves' ophthalmopathy. Sequencing input: blood. DNA for the CDR3: TGCAGCGTTAGGAATCCTATGAACATTCAGTACTTC. Its protein is CSVRNPMNIQYF.